These T cell receptor beta chains were read from a single sample in a study of blood T cell repertoires in COVID-19. Method: immunoSEQ multiplex PCR; TCRdb's copy keeps in-frame clones and lacks some. The table has about 150,000 clones, 70% to 80% seen once. Sequenced: peripheral blood. The receptors originated from a man over 45 with acute or convalescent COVID-19. Both conserved end residues are part of each CDR3. D genes are given only for firm matches. Clone sizes are given selectively: once, few, many, or a class where the clone is expanded.

clone size	D gene	J gene	V gene	CDR3 protein	CDR3 DNA
NA	TRBD1	TRBJ1-1	TRBV7-8	CASSSRTGGDLGAFF	TGTGCCAGCAGCTCTCGGACAGGGGGGGATCTCGGAGCTTTCTTT
once	NA	TRBJ1-3	TRBV2	CASTGVAGNTIYF	TGTGCCAGCACAGGGGTAGCTGGAAACACCATATATTTT
NA	NA	TRBJ2-5	TRBV12-2	CASRLRTGNMETQYF	TGTGCAAGTCGCCTTAGGACAGGGAATATGGAGACCCAGTACTTC
NA	NA	TRBJ1-2	TRBV19	CASSIGTGLYGYTF	TGTGCCAGTAGTATCGGTACAGGCCTCTATGGCTACACCTTC
few	NA	TRBJ2-1	TRBV5-1	CASSLGQLDYNEQFF	TGCGCCAGCAGCTTGGGACAGTTAGACTACAATGAGCAGTTCTTC
once	NA	TRBJ2-2	TRBV9	CASSLSGWTGELFF	TGTGCCAGCAGCCTTTCAGGGTGGACCGGGGAGCTGTTTTTT
NA	TRBD1	TRBJ1-4	TRBV5-1	CASSAQGAGEKLFF	TGCGCCAGCAGCGCCCAGGGGGCGGGCGAAAAACTGTTTTTT
NA	NA	TRBJ1-1	TRBV27	CASSPLQGHGGLNTEAFF	TGTGCCAGCAGTCCTTTACAGGGACACGGTGGTTTGAACACTGAAGCTTTCTTT
NA	TRBD1	TRBJ2-7	TRBV14	CASRRQGKGFEQYF	TGTGCCAGCAGAAGACAGGGAAAGGGCTTCGAGCAGTACTTC
NA	TRBD1	TRBJ1-1	TRBV24-1	CATSGSGQGSTEAFF	TGTGCCACCAGTGGCTCTGGACAGGGTTCCACTGAAGCTTTCTTT
NA	NA	TRBJ1-5	TRBV30	CAWSASVQGAQPQHF	TGTGCCTGGAGTGCCTCAGTGCAAGGGGCTCAGCCCCAGCATTTT
NA	NA	TRBJ2-7	TRBV21-1	CASSKADSVGPRGAVQFYEQYF	TGTGCCAGCAGCAAAGCGGACAGTGTGGGCCCTCGAGGTGCGGTGCAGTTCTACGAGCAGTACTTC
NA	NA	TRBJ1-1	TRBV5-1	CASSLHQQQSEAFF	TGCGCCAGCAGCTTGCACCAACAGCAATCCGAAGCTTTCTTT
few	NA	TRBJ1-4	TRBV10-3	CAISESGGYAEKLFF	TGTGCCATCAGTGAGTCAGGAGGGTACGCTGAAAAACTGTTTTTT
few	TRBD1	TRBJ2-3	TRBV20-1	CSASRGGRTDTQYF	TGCAGTGCTAGTAGAGGGGGCCGCACAGATACGCAGTATTTT
NA	TRBD1	TRBJ1-5	TRBV19	CASKRTGAVGQPQHF	TGTGCCAGTAAAAGGACAGGGGCGGTGGGTCAGCCCCAGCATTTT
few	TRBD1	TRBJ1-1	TRBV29-1	CSVATGESTEAFF	TGCAGCGTAGCGACAGGGGAGAGCACTGAAGCTTTCTTT
NA	TRBD1	TRBJ1-2	TRBV7-9	CASSLGTGQPNYGYTF	TGTGCCAGCAGCTTAGGAACGGGACAGCCTAACTATGGCTACACCTTC
NA	TRBD1	TRBJ1-3	TRBV5-6	CASSTPRTGFSGNTIYF	TGTGCCAGCAGCACCCCGAGGACAGGTTTCTCTGGAAACACCATATATTTT
NA	NA	TRBJ1-5	TRBV4-1	CASSQEGGIQPQHF	TGCGCCAGCAGCCAAGAGGGGGGTATCCAGCCCCAGCATTTT
NA	TRBD1	TRBJ2-7	TRBV12-3/TRBV12-4	CASSLTGAYEQYF	TGTGCCAGCAGTCTCACAGGGGCCTACGAGCAGTACTTC
NA	TRBD1	TRBJ2-2	TRBV5-5	CASSLGQGENTGELFF	TGTGCCAGCAGCTTAGGTCAGGGGGAAAACACCGGGGAGCTGTTTTTT
NA	TRBD2	TRBJ2-7	TRBV5-1	CASSPLGTSGGYEQYF	TGCGCCAGCAGCCCTCTAGGGACTAGCGGGGGCTACGAGCAGTACTTC
many	TRBD2	TRBJ2-3	TRBV30	CAWKPGRGGSTDTQYF	TGTGCCTGGAAACCGGGGCGGGGGGGCAGCACAGATACGCAGTATTTT
few	TRBD1	TRBJ2-3	TRBV5-6	CASRYSGGSGTDTQYF	TGTGCCAGCAGATACTCAGGGGGCTCGGGCACAGATACGCAGTATTTT
once	NA	TRBJ1-2	TRBV5-1	CASSLASGAYGYTF	TGCGCCAGCAGCTTGGCCTCAGGGGCCTATGGCTACACCTTC
NA	NA	TRBJ1-1	TRBV27	CASRRGLGTEAFF	TGTGCCAGCAGAAGGGGTTTAGGCACTGAAGCTTTCTTT
NA	NA	TRBJ1-2	TRBV19	CASSNRYGYTF	TGTGCCAGTAGTAACAGATATGGCTACACCTTC
once	TRBD1	TRBJ1-5	TRBV5-1	CASRDRRSNQPQHF	TGCGCCAGCAGGGACAGGAGAAGCAATCAGCCCCAGCATTTT
NA	NA	TRBJ2-6	TRBV3-1/TRBV3-2	CASSQGPPDRTGANVLTF	TGTGCCAGCAGCCAAGGCCCCCCCGACAGGACTGGGGCCAACGTCCTGACTTTC
NA	NA	TRBJ1-1	TRBV27	CASSPRGLNTEAFF	TGTGCCAGCAGTCCCAGGGGCCTTAACACTGAAGCTTTCTTT
NA	NA	TRBJ2-1	TRBV6-5	CATGDRVYNEQFF	TGTGCCACGGGGGACAGAGTCTACAATGAGCAGTTCTTC
NA	NA	TRBJ1-1	TRBV4-2	CASSQDWSHIASEAFF	TGTGCCAGCAGCCAAGATTGGAGTCATATAGCCTCTGAAGCTTTCTTT
NA	NA	TRBJ2-1	TRBV5-1	CASSSRQGNNEQFF	TGCGCCAGCAGCTCCCGGCAGGGAAACAATGAGCAGTTCTTC
NA	NA	TRBJ2-1	TRBV18	CASSPRPRVEEQFF	TGTGCCAGCTCACCACGGCCCAGGGTGGAGGAGCAGTTCTTC
NA	TRBD1	TRBJ1-5	TRBV30	CAWKGQGDQPQHF	TGTGCCTGGAAGGGACAGGGAGATCAGCCCCAGCATTTT
NA	NA	TRBJ2-1	TRBV30	CAWSEDSYNEQFF	TGTGCCTGGAGTGAAGACAGCTACAATGAGCAGTTCTTC
NA	NA	TRBJ1-2	TRBV12-3/TRBV12-4	CASSSFYGYTF	TGTGCCAGCAGTTCCTTCTATGGCTACACCTTC
NA	TRBD1	TRBJ1-2	TRBV6-1	CASSEGLGTDYGYTF	TGTGCCAGCAGTGAAGGATTGGGGACAGACTATGGCTACACCTTC
few	TRBD2	TRBJ2-3	TRBV29-1	CSCLAGFTDTQYF	TGCAGCTGTCTAGCGGGGTTCACAGATACGCAGTATTTT
NA	TRBD1	TRBJ2-7	TRBV24-1	CATSDCSRDRFYEQYF	TGTGCCACCAGTGATTGCTCCCGGGACAGGTTCTACGAGCAGTACTTC
few	NA	TRBJ1-2	TRBV24-1	CATSDLTGDYGYTF	TGTGCCACCAGTGATTTGACGGGTGACTATGGCTACACCTTC
NA	TRBD2	TRBJ2-2	TRBV11-3	CASSPGTSGLGVGELFF	TGTGCCAGCAGCCCGGGGACTAGCGGGTTAGGCGTCGGGGAGCTGTTTTTT
NA	TRBD1	TRBJ2-7	TRBV5-6	CASSSFRTGWPYEQYF	TGTGCCAGCAGCAGTTTCAGGACAGGGTGGCCCTACGAGCAGTACTTC
NA	TRBD1	TRBJ2-2	TRBV18	CASSPQRQGATGELFF	TGTGCCAGCTCACCACAAAGACAGGGGGCCACCGGGGAGCTGTTTTTT
NA	NA	TRBJ1-2	TRBV3-1/TRBV3-2	CASSPFIGGEGGYTF	TGTGCCAGCAGCCCCTTTATCGGGGGGGAGGGTGGCTACACCTTC
once	TRBD1	TRBJ1-1	TRBV3-1/TRBV3-2	CASGTGGTEAFF	TGTGCCAGCGGGACAGGGGGCACTGAAGCTTTCTTT